This TCR beta chain was observed in a study of cytomegalovirus exposure and HLA in healthy donors. Points from the study as a whole: Investigators reported approximately 150 TCR beta chains as tied to cytomegalovirus.

To note about this clone: Its antigen is as yet unknown.

The CDR3 has 16 residues. Using immunoSEQ multiplex PCR, the repertoire was profiled, and TCRdb retains in-frame clones only, with some absent. In the table there are about 160,000 clones, less than 90% of which are singletons. The sample consisted of PBMCs. This rearrangement joins TRBV21-1 to TRBJ2-1; the table's D call TRBD1 went unverified against the DNA. TRBV21-1 is a pseudogene locus. This TCR derives from a man between 25 and 39 years old in good health and CMV-seropositive. The CDR3 here is CASSQDGLALYNEQFF. The CDR3 nucleotides read TGTGCCAGCAGTCAAGATGGCCTTGCTCTCTACAATGAGCAGTTCTTC.